A selection of T cell receptor beta chains follows, all from one sample in a study of early T cells in non-severe SARS-CoV-2 infection. From the 5' RACE reads, TCRdb called clonotypes with MiXCR, one entry per CDR3 protein. The profile shows 95,000 to 100,000 distinct CDR3 sequences, approximately 10% of them singletons. The sequenced sample was whole blood. The source of these receptors is an adult who was a healthcare worker with PCR-confirmed SARS-CoV-2 infection or an uninfected control (not recorded which). The CDR3 runs from the conserved cysteine through the conserved F or W. The D gene is left open where the match is weak. Some rows have no size entry. The others give once, few or many, or a class for an expanded clone.

CDR3 DNA: TGTGCCAGCCGGCTTTCAGGAGGACATCGTACGCAGTATTTT
CDR3 protein: CASRLSGGHRTQYF
clone size: .
J gene: TRBJ2-3
V gene: TRBV19
D gene: .

CDR3 DNA: TGTGCCAGCAGCTTAGTTGGGGGAGCTAGCACAGATACGCAGTATTTT
CDR3 protein: CASSLVGGASTDTQYF
clone size: many
J gene: TRBJ2-3
V gene: TRBV7-6
D gene: .

CDR3 DNA: TGTGCCAGCAGTTCCTTCAGGGAGAGAGGGACTGAAGCTTTCTTT
CDR3 protein: CASSSFRERGTEAFF
clone size: few
J gene: TRBJ1-1
V gene: TRBV28
D gene: .

CDR3 DNA: TGTGCCAGCAGTAATGGGGCTAAGGAGGCCTACGAGCAGTACTTC
CDR3 protein: CASSNGAKEAYEQYF
clone size: many
J gene: TRBJ2-7
V gene: TRBV27
D gene: .

CDR3 DNA: TGCAGTGCTTCCGGGACAGGGCTAGGCTATGGCTACACCTTC
CDR3 protein: CSASGTGLGYGYTF
clone size: many
J gene: TRBJ1-2
V gene: TRBV20-1
D gene: TRBD1

CDR3 DNA: TGCAGTGCTACTAACCCTAGCGGGAGGAGCTCCTACGAGCAGTACTTC
CDR3 protein: CSATNPSGRSSYEQYF
clone size: .
J gene: TRBJ2-7
V gene: TRBV20-1
D gene: TRBD2

CDR3 DNA: TGTGCCAGCAGTTCACGTCGGCGCTACAATGAGCAGTTCTTC
CDR3 protein: CASSSRRRYNEQFF
clone size: many
J gene: TRBJ2-1
V gene: TRBV3-1
D gene: .

CDR3 DNA: TGCAGCGTTAGAAAAAACTACGAGCAGTACTTC
CDR3 protein: CSVRKNYEQYF
clone size: many
J gene: TRBJ2-7
V gene: TRBV29-1
D gene: .

CDR3 DNA: TGCGCCAGCAGCTTGGCTGCCGCGAACACCGGGGAGCTGTTTTTT
CDR3 protein: CASSLAAANTGELFF
clone size: many
J gene: TRBJ2-2
V gene: TRBV5-1
D gene: .

CDR3 DNA: TGCGCCAGCAGCCAAGGGACAGGGGATTACGAGCAGTACTTC
CDR3 protein: CASSQGTGDYEQYF
clone size: few
J gene: TRBJ2-7
V gene: TRBV4-1
D gene: TRBD1

CDR3 DNA: TGTGCCAGCAGCTTAGGCAGCAGGGAATTTGGAAACACCATATATTTT
CDR3 protein: CASSLGSREFGNTIYF
clone size: .
J gene: TRBJ1-3
V gene: TRBV7-8
D gene: .

CDR3 DNA: TGTGCCAGCAGCTTATACGGGATTAACTATGGCTACACCTTC
CDR3 protein: CASSLYGINYGYTF
clone size: many
J gene: TRBJ1-2
V gene: TRBV7-2
D gene: .

CDR3 DNA: TGTGCCAGCAGTTACTTAGGACAGCCTGGCTACACCTTC
CDR3 protein: CASSYLGQPGYTF
clone size: many
J gene: TRBJ1-2
V gene: TRBV6-6
D gene: .

CDR3 DNA: TGTGCCAGCTCACCCCCGGGCGGACCAAACATTCAGTACTTC
CDR3 protein: CASSPPGGPNIQYF
clone size: few
J gene: TRBJ2-4
V gene: TRBV18
D gene: .

CDR3 DNA: TGTGCCAGCAGTTTGCCCCCACATCCCCAGCATTTT
CDR3 protein: CASSLPPHPQHF
clone size: .
J gene: TRBJ1-5
V gene: TRBV12-3/TRBV12-4
D gene: .

CDR3 DNA: TGTGCCAGCAGTTTAGGGGCAGGGGGCCGCAATCAGCCCCAGCATTTT
CDR3 protein: CASSLGAGGRNQPQHF
clone size: .
J gene: TRBJ1-5
V gene: TRBV28
D gene: TRBD1

CDR3 DNA: TGCGCCAGCAGCCAAGAAGCGAGAGCGGCTTACCGGGAGCTGTTTTTT
CDR3 protein: CASSQEARAAYRELFF
clone size: .
J gene: TRBJ2-2
V gene: TRBV4-1
D gene: .

CDR3 DNA: TGTGCCAGCACCATCGGGGTATACAATGAGCAGTTCTTC
CDR3 protein: CASTIGVYNEQFF
clone size: many
J gene: TRBJ2-1
V gene: TRBV6-1
D gene: .

CDR3 DNA: TGCAGCGTTGAGAATCCCTCCTCTGGAAACACCATATATTTT
CDR3 protein: CSVENPSSGNTIYF
clone size: few
J gene: TRBJ1-3
V gene: TRBV29-1
D gene: .

CDR3 DNA: TGTGCCAGCAGCCTCGGGGGGGCCGGGTATGGTGAGCAGTTCTTC
CDR3 protein: CASSLGGAGYGEQFF
clone size: few
J gene: TRBJ2-1
V gene: TRBV7-2
D gene: TRBD2

CDR3 DNA: TGTGCCAGCAGTGAAATATCCCCGACTAGCGGGGGAATGAAGAATGAGCAGTTCTTC
CDR3 protein: CASSEISPTSGGMKNEQFF
clone size: .
J gene: TRBJ2-1
V gene: TRBV2
D gene: TRBD2

CDR3 DNA: TGTGCCTGGTCGGCGGGAGGGCCCGATACGCAGTATTTT
CDR3 protein: CAWSAGGPDTQYF
clone size: few
J gene: TRBJ2-3
V gene: TRBV30
D gene: TRBD2

CDR3 DNA: TGTGCCAGCATCCTAAGGTTCCAGGCAGCTAACTATGGCTACACCTTC
CDR3 protein: CASILRFQAANYGYTF
clone size: .
J gene: TRBJ1-2
V gene: TRBV6-5
D gene: .

CDR3 DNA: TGTGCCAGCACCCCCCGGGGACTAGCGGGCGGGATGCAGTATTTT
CDR3 protein: CASTPRGLAGGMQYF
clone size: few
J gene: TRBJ2-3
V gene: TRBV7-6
D gene: TRBD2

CDR3 DNA: TGTGCCAGCAGTGAACGTCGGGGGCGTGAAAAACTGTTTTTT
CDR3 protein: CASSERRGREKLFF
clone size: few
J gene: TRBJ1-4
V gene: TRBV2
D gene: .

CDR3 DNA: TGCAGTGCTTCGCGAGGCCGGACAGGGGGCCCGAACTATGGCTACACCTTC
CDR3 protein: CSASRGRTGGPNYGYTF
clone size: few
J gene: TRBJ1-2
V gene: TRBV20-1
D gene: TRBD1

CDR3 DNA: TGTGCCAGCAGTTTAACAACCGCCAATCAGCCCCAGCATTTT
CDR3 protein: CASSLTTANQPQHF
clone size: few
J gene: TRBJ1-5
V gene: TRBV12-3/TRBV12-4
D gene: .

CDR3 DNA: TGTGCCAGCACCGCGACAGGGGTATCCACTGAAGCTTTCTTT
CDR3 protein: CASTATGVSTEAFF
clone size: .
J gene: TRBJ1-1
V gene: TRBV9
D gene: TRBD1

CDR3 DNA: TGTGCCAGCAGCCCCCGGGCTAGCGGTCGCTACTCACCTAGCACAGATACGCAGTATTTT
CDR3 protein: CASSPRASGRYSPSTDTQYF
clone size: medium-sized
J gene: TRBJ2-3
V gene: TRBV7-2
D gene: TRBD2

CDR3 DNA: TGTGCCAGCAGCTTATATGGGGTAACTGAAGCTTTCTTT
CDR3 protein: CASSLYGVTEAFF
clone size: many
J gene: TRBJ1-1
V gene: TRBV7-2
D gene: .

CDR3 DNA: TGTGCCAGCAGCGGGGACTTGAACACTGAAGCTTTCTTT
CDR3 protein: CASSGDLNTEAFF
clone size: many
J gene: TRBJ1-1
V gene: TRBV12-3/TRBV12-4
D gene: .

CDR3 DNA: TGTGCCAGCAGCTCCTCGACAGGGTCTTGGGGCGCTTTCTTT
CDR3 protein: CASSSSTGSWGAFF
clone size: .
J gene: TRBJ1-1
V gene: TRBV7-6
D gene: TRBD1